Each of the 27 T cell receptor beta chains below was sequenced from the same sample in a study of cytomegalovirus exposure and HLA in healthy donors. 60 Vbeta and 13 Jbeta primers were used in PCR. Profiling relied on immunoSEQ multiplex PCR, and the TCRdb table lists in-frame clones only, not all of them. The sample lists approximately 160,000 clones, around 72% seen once, with approximately 1.5% in the top ten. Sequencing was performed on PBMCs. The receptors shown here come from a man aged 45 to 65 in good health and CMV-seronegative.

The CDR3 sequence is CATSSAGREYTGELFF. CDR3 bases: TGTGCCACCAGCAGTGCGGGAAGGGAATACACCGGGGAGCTGTTTTTT. The chain joins TRBV15 to TRBJ2-2; maybe TRBD2 (6 bases). Trimming shortened V by 3 bases and J by 3 bases, and 14 bases separated the two germline ends. From germline, CDR1 is LNHNV and CDR2 YYDKDF (reference sequence). CDR3 length: 16 amino acids.

This rearrangement joins TRBV4-3 to TRBJ1-2; TRBD1 matches 12 bases. This CDR3 spans 16 amino acids. Germline V CDR1 and CDR2: LGHNA, YSLEER. Germline trimming cut 4 bases from V and 6 bases from J; bases unmatched to any gene: 9. CDR3 in amino acids: CASSPYPGTGGHGYTF. The CDR3, as DNA: TGCGCCAGCAGCCCCTATCCCGGGACAGGGGGCCATGGCTACACCTTC.

This chain joins TRBV7-2 and TRBJ1-1, with a weak D call TRBD1 (6 bases). The V gene's germline CDR1 is SGHTA and CDR2 FQGNSA. Trimming left V 3 bases short and J 0 bases short, with 11 bases between. This CDR3 is built from 15 residues. In nucleotides, the CDR3 is TGTGCCAGCAGCTTTGGGGGCACCATGAACACTGAAGCTTTCTTT. Protein: CASSFGGTMNTEAFF.

A few counts support this clone. The sample carries other DNA sequences with the same CDR3. The gene calls are TRBV18 and TRBJ1-1, with D unclear. Germline-derived CDR1 and CDR2 are KGHSH and LQKENI. V was trimmed by 3 bases and J by 1 base, leaving 6 bases between them. The CDR3 runs to 13 residues. The DNA for the CDR3 is TGTGCCAGCTCACCCAGTCAGAACACTGAAGCTTTCTTT. This codes for CASSPSQNTEAFF.

A remark on this clone: The sample has other DNA sequences that encode this CDR3 too. CDR3 residues: CASSLGGTENSPLHF. The CDR3 DNA reads TGCGCCAGCAGCTTGGGGGGGACAGAGAATTCACCCCTCCACTTT. This chain uses TRBV5-1 with TRBJ1-6; 7 bases match TRBD1. This CDR3 is 15 amino acids long. The V and J ends lost 0 bases and 7 bases, in that order; junction bases with no gene match: 4. Germline CDR1 is SGHRS and CDR2 is YFSETQ. Based on the CDR3 plus reference TRBV5-1 and TRBJ1-6, the full variable domain is KAGVTQTPRYLIKTRGQQVTLSCSPISGHRSVSWYQQTPGQGLQFLFEYFSETQRNKGNFPGRFSGRQFSNSRSEMNVSTLELGDSALYLCASSLGGTENSPLHFGNGTRLTVT.

The chain carries TRBV6-5 and TRBJ1-1, with a possible D match to TRBD1 (6 bases). The CDR3 length is 13 residues. The germline CDR1 and CDR2 sequences are MNHEY and SVGAGI. With 10 bases removed from V and 5 bases from J, the gap between germline ends came to 17 bases. CDR3 region: CATRPGDYTEAFF. The CDR3 DNA follows: TGTGCCACCCGGCCAGGGGATTATACTGAAGCTTTCTTT.

The rearrangement links TRBV5-1 to TRBJ2-4, with a weak D call TRBD2 (5 bases). The V end was cut by 0 bases, the J end by 0 bases, with 16 bases between. The CDR3 is 18 residues long. The V gene's germline CDR1 is SGHRS and CDR2 YFSETQ. The CDR3: CASSLAVSGILAKNIQYF. The CDR3 bases are TGCGCCAGCAGCTTGGCGGTTTCGGGAATTCTAGCCAAAAACATTCAGTACTTC.

The V call is TRBV5-4, the J call TRBJ2-1; 7 nucleotides line up with TRBD1. The CDR3 is made up of 14 amino acids. Germline values: CDR1 SGHNT, CDR2 YYREEE (reference sequence). The J segment lost 2 bases and the V segment lost 4 bases, leaving 3 bases of the junction unmatched. CDR3 in DNA: TGTGCCAGCAGCCTGACAGGGACCTACAATGAGCAGTTCTTC. Translation: CASSLTGTYNEQFF.

The CDR3 protein is CASSITSGSSYEQYF. The CDR3 DNA reads TGTGCCAGTAGTATCACTAGCGGGTCCTCCTACGAGCAGTACTTC. The V gene is TRBV19, the J gene TRBJ2-7, with 9 bases fitting TRBD2. Trimming took 3 bases from V and 0 from J; bases not matched to a gene: 3. Germline V gene data show CDR1 as LNHDA and CDR2 as SQIVND (reference sequence). This CDR3 is 15 amino acids long. Looking up the rest from reference TRBV19 and TRBJ2-7 gives the full variable domain: DGGITQSPKYLFRKEGQNVTLSCEQNLNHDAMYWYRQDPGQGLRLIYYSQIVNDFQKGDIAEGYSVSREKKESFPLTVTSAQKNPTAFYLCASSITSGSSYEQYFGPGTRLTVT.

The chain employs TRBV28 and TRBJ1-3, with D possibly matching TRBD1 (5 bases). From germline, CDR1 is MDHEN and CDR2 SYDVKM. The CDR3 covers 15 residues. With 3 bases removed from V and 7 bases from J, the gap between germline ends came to 16 bases. CDR3 coding DNA: TGTGCCAGCAGTTTTACCCCAGGGTCCGGGAACACCATATATTTT. This gives the protein CASSFTPGSGNTIYF. Supplemented by reference TRBV28 and TRBJ1-3, the full variable domain reads DVKVTQSSRYLVKRTGEKVFLECVQDMDHENMFWYRQDPGLGLRLIYFSYDVKMKEKGDIPEGYSVSREKKERFSLILESASTNQTSMYLCASSFTPGSGNTIYFGEGSWLTVV.

The chain carries TRBV28 and TRBJ2-1; 7 bases are shared with TRBD1. V dropped 4 bases and J dropped 1; count of bases not matched to a gene: 4. Per the germline V gene, CDR1 is MDHEN and CDR2 is SYDVKM. The CDR3 is made up of 15 amino acids. DNA of the CDR3: TGTGCCAGCAGTTCCGACAGGGTTTCCTACAATGAGCAGTTCTTC. Protein product: CASSSDRVSYNEQFF.

This clone appeared a few times. This chain uses TRBV7-9 with TRBJ1-1, with D tentatively TRBD1 (5 bases). Germline V gene sequence: CDR1 SEHNR, CDR2 FQNEAQ (reference sequence). V lost 1 base, J lost 3 bases, and 9 bases lay in between. This CDR3 spans 14 amino acids. The CDR3 protein is CASSLVQAYTEAFF. Written as DNA, the CDR3 is TGTGCCAGCAGCTTAGTACAGGCGTACACTGAAGCTTTCTTT.

The genes are TRBV4-2 and TRBJ2-7, with TRBD2 as a possible D gene (5 bases). Germline loops: CDR1 LGHNA, CDR2 YNFKEQ. The CDR3 runs to 15 residues. Deletions cut 4 bases from V and 2 bases from J, with 15 bases between. As DNA, the CDR3 is TGTGCCAGCAGCCTCACACTGGGGAGTCCCTACGAGCAGTACTTC. It is translated as CASSLTLGSPYEQYF.

This clone has more than one count but fewer than ten. V and J are TRBV10-3 and TRBJ1-5; TRBD1 aligns across 9 bases. Germline CDR1 is ENHRY and CDR2 is SYGVKD. CDR3 length: 18 amino acids. The ends lost 0 bases at V and 5 bases at J; junction bases unmatched: 11. The DNA of the CDR3 is TGTGCCATCAGTGAGTCGAAGGACAGGGGAGGCTGGGATCAGCCCCAGCATTTT. It encodes CAISESKDRGGWDQPQHF.

V gene TRBV29-1 combines with J gene TRBJ1-1, with D perhaps TRBD1 (6 bases). CDR1 SQVTM and CDR2 ANQGSEA come from the germline V gene. The V end was cut by 7 bases, the J end by 11 bases, with 23 bases between. There are 13 residues in the CDR3. The CDR3 reads CSAGGQGGGKAFF. The CDR3 DNA follows: TGCAGCGCTGGGGGGCAGGGCGGGGGTAAGGCTTTCTTT.

This clone came up a few times. This sequence joins TRBV5-5 and TRBJ1-1; a weak D match, TRBD1 (5 bases). This CDR3 is 15 amino acids long. Trimming removed 0 bases at V and 1 base at J, with 10 bases between. Germline values: CDR1 SGHKS, CDR2 YYEKEE (reference sequence). CDR3 protein: CASSLEPGGNTEAFF. The CDR3 bases are TGTGCCAGCAGCTTGGAACCGGGGGGGAACACTGAAGCTTTCTTT.

J is TRBJ1-2 and V is TRBV10-2, with 7 bases aligning to TRBD1. CDR1 is WSHSY and CDR2 is SAAADI in the germline V gene. The CDR3 runs to 13 residues. V shed 6 bases, J shed 7 bases, and the junction held 8 bases outside the gene matches. The CDR3 here is CASSLQGTRGYTF. CDR3 in DNA: TGCGCCAGCAGCCTACAGGGGACGCGTGGCTACACCTTC.

This clone was observed a few times. This sequence joins TRBV7-9 and TRBJ2-7, with unresolved D. Trimming left V 0 bases short and J 7 bases short, with 4 bases between. Germline values: CDR1 SEHNR, CDR2 FQNEAQ (reference sequence). The CDR3 is made up of 11 amino acids. The CDR3 sequence is CASSLAREQYF. The DNA for the CDR3 is TGTGCCAGCAGCTTAGCCAGGGAGCAGTACTTC.

The chain joins TRBV28 to TRBJ1-2, with D maybe TRBD1 (6 bases). Germline-derived CDR1 and CDR2 are MDHEN and SYDVKM. Trimming shortened V by 5 bases and J by 4 bases, and 11 bases separated the two germline ends. The length of the CDR3 is 13 residues. This CDR3 reads CASSQGTAYGYTF. As DNA, the CDR3 is TGTGCCAGCAGTCAGGGGACGGCCTATGGCTACACCTTC.

The chain combines TRBV5-1 with TRBJ2-3, with D possibly matching TRBD1 (5 bases). The CDR3 sequence is 15 residues long. V was clipped by 0 bases and J by 2 bases, with 10 bases between them. Germline V gene data show CDR1 as SGHRS and CDR2 as YFSETQ. The CDR3 spells CASSLDRLNTDTQYF. The CDR3 DNA reads TGCGCCAGCAGCTTGGACAGGCTCAACACAGATACGCAGTATTTT.

The chain recombines TRBV7-9 with TRBJ2-5, with TRBD2 matching over 16 bases. The CDR3 covers 16 residues. J was trimmed by 4 bases and V by 3 bases; bases with no gene match: 2. The germline V gene encodes CDR1 SEHNR and CDR2 FQNEAQ (reference sequence). The CDR3 bases are TGTGCCAGCAGCTTGGGACTAGCGGGGGGGCCAGAGACCCAGTACTTC. Translating gives CASSLGLAGGPETQYF.

The J gene is TRBJ2-7, the V gene TRBV30; 9 bases match TRBD1. The CDR3 runs to 16 residues. The germline V gene has CDR1 GTSNPN and CDR2 SVGIG (reference sequence). Trimming cost V 2 bases and J 4 bases; bases outside gene matches: 12. CDR3 loop: CAWSKEPGQGVYEQYF. The DNA for the CDR3 is TGTGCCTGGAGTAAGGAACCGGGACAGGGAGTTTACGAGCAGTACTTC. Full variable domain (missing parts from reference TRBV30 and TRBJ2-7): SQTIHQWPATLVQPVGSPLSLECTVEGTSNPNLYWYRQAAGRGLQLLFYSVGIGQISSEVPQNLSASRPQDRQFILSSKKLLLSDSGFYLCAWSKEPGQGVYEQYFGPGTRLTVT.

The rearrangement joins TRBV5-8 to TRBJ1-4, with D possibly TRBD1 on 6 matching bases. The V end lost 5 bases, the J end lost 3 bases, and 14 bases lay between the germline ends. Per the germline V gene, CDR1 is SGHTS and CDR2 is YDEGEE. The CDR3 is 15 residues long. The CDR3 nucleotides are TGTGCCAGCAGAGGGCGGGCAGGGGCTAATGAAAAACTGTTTTTT. Residues: CASRGRAGANEKLFF. Full variable domain (rest looked up from reference TRBV5-8 and TRBJ1-4): EAGVTQSPTHLIKTRGQQATLRCSPISGHTSVYWYQQALGLGLQFLLWYDEGEERNRGNFPPRFSGRQFPNYSSELNVNALELEDSALYLCASRGRAGANEKLFFGSGTQLSVL.

By its share, this clone is medium-sized (0.01 to 0.1%). This sequence joins TRBV6-4 and TRBJ2-3, with 7 positions matching TRBD1. In germline, CDR1 is MRHNA, CDR2 SNTAGT. The CDR3 consists of 14 residues. V lost 2 bases to trimming and J lost 1 base; unmatched junction nucleotides: 0. The CDR3 sequence is CASSDGQGTDTQYF. CDR3 coding DNA: TGTGCCAGCAGTGACGGACAGGGCACAGATACGCAGTATTTT.

The chain couples TRBV5-1 to TRBJ1-2; TRBD1 matches at 10 bases. CDR1 is SGHRS and CDR2 is YFSETQ in the germline V gene. The CDR3 extends over 15 amino acids. V dropped 4 bases and J dropped 3; count of bases not matched to a gene: 6. CDR3 sequence: CASSVTGTGDYGYTF. DNA for the CDR3: TGCGCCAGCAGCGTAACCGGGACAGGGGACTATGGCTACACCTTC.

The J gene is TRBJ2-1, the V gene TRBV5-1; D is uncertain. Trimming pared 1 base from V and 5 bases from J, leaving 7 bases between. The V gene's germline CDR1 is SGHRS and CDR2 YFSETQ. The CDR3 is 13 residues long. The CDR3 here is CASSLTLDNEQFF. The DNA for the CDR3 is TGCGCCAGCAGCTTGACCCTAGACAATGAGCAGTTCTTC. The full variable domain, its missing parts supplied by reference TRBV5-1 and TRBJ2-1, is KAGVTQTPRYLIKTRGQQVTLSCSPISGHRSVSWYQQTPGQGLQFLFEYFSETQRNKGNFPGRFSGRQFSNSRSEMNVSTLELGDSALYLCASSLTLDNEQFFGPGTRLTVL.

V is TRBV14 and J is TRBJ2-5; D call uncertain. The CDR3 runs to 15 residues. Germline CDR1 and CDR2: SGHDN and FVKESK. The V end lost 2 bases, the J end lost 2 bases, and 12 bases lay between the germline ends. CDR3 in amino acids: CASSQHPGIQETQYF. The CDR3 DNA is TGTGCCAGCAGCCAACACCCAGGCATACAAGAGACCCAGTACTTC.